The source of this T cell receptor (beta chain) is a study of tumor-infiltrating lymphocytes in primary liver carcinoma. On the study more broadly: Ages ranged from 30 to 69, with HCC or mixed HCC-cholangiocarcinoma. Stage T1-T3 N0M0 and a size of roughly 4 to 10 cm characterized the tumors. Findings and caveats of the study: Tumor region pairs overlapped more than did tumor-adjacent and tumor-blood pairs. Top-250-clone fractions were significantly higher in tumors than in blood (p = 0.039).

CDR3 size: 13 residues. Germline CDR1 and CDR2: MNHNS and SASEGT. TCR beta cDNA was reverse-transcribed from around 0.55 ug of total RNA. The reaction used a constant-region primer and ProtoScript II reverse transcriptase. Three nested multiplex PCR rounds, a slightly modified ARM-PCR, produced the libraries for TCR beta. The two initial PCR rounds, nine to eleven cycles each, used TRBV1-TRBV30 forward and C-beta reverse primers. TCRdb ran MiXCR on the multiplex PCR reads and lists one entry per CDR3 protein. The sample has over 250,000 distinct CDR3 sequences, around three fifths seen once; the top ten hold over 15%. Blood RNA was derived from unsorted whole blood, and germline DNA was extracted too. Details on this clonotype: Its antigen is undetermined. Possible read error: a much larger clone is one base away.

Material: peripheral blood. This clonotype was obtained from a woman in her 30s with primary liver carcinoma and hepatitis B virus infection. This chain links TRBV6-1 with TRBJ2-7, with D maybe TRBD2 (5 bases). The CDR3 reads CTSSEVGVDEQYF. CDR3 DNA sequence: TGTACCAGCAGTGAAGTCGGGGTGGACGAGCAGTACTTC.